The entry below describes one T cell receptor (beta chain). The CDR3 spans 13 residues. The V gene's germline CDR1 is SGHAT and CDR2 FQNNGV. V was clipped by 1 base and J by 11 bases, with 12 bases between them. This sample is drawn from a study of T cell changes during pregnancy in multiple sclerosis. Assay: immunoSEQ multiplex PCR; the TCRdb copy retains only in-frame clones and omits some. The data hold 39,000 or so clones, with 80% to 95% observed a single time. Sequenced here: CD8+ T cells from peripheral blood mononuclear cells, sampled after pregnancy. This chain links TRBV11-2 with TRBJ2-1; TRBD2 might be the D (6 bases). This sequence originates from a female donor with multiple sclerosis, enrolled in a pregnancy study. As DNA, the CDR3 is TGTGCCAGCAGCTTAGTGGAGGGCGGTCAGCAGTTCTTC. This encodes CASSLVEGGQQFF.